Below, 8 T cell receptor beta chains from the same sample are listed, as sequenced in a study of T cell repertoires in cytomegalovirus infection. TCRdb passed the reads through MiXCR, listing each CDR3 protein once. The table shows about 920,000 distinct CDR3 sequences, with 30% to 40% occurring only once. Their cognate antigens are unknown. This specimen was cultured CD8+ T cells from PBMCs, taken from culture after CMV antigen stimulation. Every receptor here comes from a human donor in good health (CMV status not recorded). Some clones in this sample may be carry-over from other donors' samples.

The chain is built from TRBV7-6 and TRBJ1-2; 12 bases are a match to TRBD1. V lost 8 bases, J lost 5 bases, and 6 bases stayed unmatched. The CDR3 consists of 14 residues. Germline V gene sequence: CDR1 SGHVS, CDR2 FNYEAQ. Here the CDR3 reads CASGGTGGSYGYTF. CDR3 DNA sequence: TGTGCCAGCGGTGGGACAGGGGGCTCATATGGCTACACCTTC.

CDR3 DNA sequence: TGTGCCAGCAGTTTATTACCCGGGACAGGGAATGAAAAACTGTTTTTT. It encodes CASSLLPGTGNEKLFF. The chain is built from TRBV27 and TRBJ1-4; TRBD1 agrees at 9 bases. The junction had 5 bases not matched to a gene; V was cut back by 1 base and J by 5 bases. Germline values: CDR1 MNHEY, CDR2 SMNVEV (reference sequence). This CDR3 has 16 amino acids.

Comment on this clonotype: Since a much larger clone is just one base distant, this may be a read error. The chain employs TRBV7-2 and TRBJ2-2; 7 positions agree with TRBD2. Per germline, CDR1 SGHTA and CDR2 FQGNSA. The CDR3 loop spans 17 amino acids. Losses at the gene ends were 3 bases for V and 6 bases for J; bases not matched to a gene: 13. DNA of the CDR3: TGTGCCAGCAGCTTCGGACTAGTGGGGGACTGGGCCGGGGAGCTGTTTTTT. Amino acids: CASSFGLVGDWAGELFF. Filled out from reference TRBV7-2 and TRBJ2-2, the complete variable domain reads GAGVSQSPSNKVTEKGKDVELRCDPISGHTALYWYRQSLGQGLEFLIYFQGNSAPDKSGLPSDRFSAERTGGSVSTLTIQRTQQEDSAVYLCASSFGLVGDWAGELFFGEGSRLTVL.

This clonotype was observed once. The chain has TRBV27 and TRBJ1-1; D gene uncertain. This CDR3 region has 13 residues. The germline V gene has CDR1 MNHEY and CDR2 SMNVEV (reference sequence). V lost 4 bases and J lost 4, with 10 bases in between. The CDR3 loop reads CASSSYSSTEAFF. The CDR3 DNA follows: TGTGCCAGCAGTTCATACTCGAGCACTGAAGCTTTCTTT.

The chain is built from TRBV19 and TRBJ2-7; 9 bases agree with TRBD1. Germline V gene lookup returns CDR1 LNHDA and CDR2 SQIVND (reference sequence). With 6 bases clipped from V and 5 bases from J, the junction kept 5 bases outside the gene matches. The CDR3 sequence is 13 residues long. The CDR3 protein is CASRDRGDDEQYF. The CDR3 nucleotides are TGTGCCAGTAGGGACAGGGGTGATGACGAGCAGTACTTC.

This clonotype was counted a few times. The chain links TRBV4-3 to TRBJ2-5, with D perhaps TRBD1 (8 bases). With 0 bases removed from V and 4 bases from J, the gap between germline ends came to 18 bases. There are 17 residues in the CDR3. Per the germline V gene, CDR1 is LGHNA and CDR2 is YSLEER. The CDR3 DNA is TGCGCCAGCAGCCAAGAAATTGTAACAGGGGGGGGAGAGACCCAGTACTTC. This sequence encodes CASSQEIVTGGGETQYF.

This clonotype occurred many times. The chain recombines TRBV27 with TRBJ2-3; 13 bases align to TRBD2. The CDR3 consists of 17 residues. Germline V CDR1 and CDR2: MNHEY, SMNVEV (reference sequence). V trimming: 2 bases; J trimming: 4 bases; junction bases outside the gene matches: 6. The CDR3 nucleotides are TGTGCCAGCAGTTTAACTACTAGCGGGGGGGCCTCAGATACGCAGTATTTT. It specifies CASSLTTSGGASDTQYF.

V is TRBV10-3 and J is TRBJ2-6; possible D gene TRBD1, 5 bases. The CDR3 totals 18 residues. Germline V CDR1 and CDR2: ENHRY, SYGVKD. V lost 8 bases and J 0 bases, leaving 20 bases between the germline ends. The CDR3 DNA reads TGTGCCATCTGTACGACAGACATCGGAAGCTCTGGGGCCAACGTCCTGACTTTC. It encodes CAICTTDIGSSGANVLTF.